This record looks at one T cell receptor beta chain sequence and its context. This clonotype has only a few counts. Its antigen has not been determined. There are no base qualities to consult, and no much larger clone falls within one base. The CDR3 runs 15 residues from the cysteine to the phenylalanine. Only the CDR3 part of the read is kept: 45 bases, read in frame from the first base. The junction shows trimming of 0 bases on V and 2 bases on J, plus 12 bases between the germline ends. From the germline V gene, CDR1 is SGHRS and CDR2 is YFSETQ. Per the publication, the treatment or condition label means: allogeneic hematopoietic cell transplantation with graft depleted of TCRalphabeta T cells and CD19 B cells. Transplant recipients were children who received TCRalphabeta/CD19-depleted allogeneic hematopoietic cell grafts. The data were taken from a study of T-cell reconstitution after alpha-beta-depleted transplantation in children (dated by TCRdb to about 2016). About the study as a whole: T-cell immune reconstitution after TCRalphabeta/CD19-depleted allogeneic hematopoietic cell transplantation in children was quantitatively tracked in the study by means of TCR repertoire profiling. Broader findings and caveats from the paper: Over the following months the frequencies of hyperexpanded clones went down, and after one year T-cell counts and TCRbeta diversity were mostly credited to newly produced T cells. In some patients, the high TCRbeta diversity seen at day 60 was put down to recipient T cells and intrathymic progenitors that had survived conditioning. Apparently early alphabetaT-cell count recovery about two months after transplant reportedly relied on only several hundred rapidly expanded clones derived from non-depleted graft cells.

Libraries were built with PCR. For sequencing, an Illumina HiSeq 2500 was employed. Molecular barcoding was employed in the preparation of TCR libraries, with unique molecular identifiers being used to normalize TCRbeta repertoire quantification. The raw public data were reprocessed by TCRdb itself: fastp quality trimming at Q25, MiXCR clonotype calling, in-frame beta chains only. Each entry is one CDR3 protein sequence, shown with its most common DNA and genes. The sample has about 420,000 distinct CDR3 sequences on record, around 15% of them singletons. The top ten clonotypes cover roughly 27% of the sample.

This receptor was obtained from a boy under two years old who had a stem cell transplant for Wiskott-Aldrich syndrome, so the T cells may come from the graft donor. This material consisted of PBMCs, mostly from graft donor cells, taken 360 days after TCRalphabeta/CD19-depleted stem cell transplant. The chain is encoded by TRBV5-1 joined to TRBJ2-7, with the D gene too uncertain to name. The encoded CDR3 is CASSLGQVRTYEQYF. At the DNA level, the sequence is TGCGCCAGCAGCTTGGGGCAAGTAAGGACCTACGAGCAGTACTTC.